This T cell receptor (beta chain) is from a study of OX40 agonist ivuxolimab in advanced cancers. Study at large: The dose-escalation cohort had hepatocellular carcinoma, melanoma, renal cell or head and neck cancer. Three patients, one with hepatocellular carcinoma and two with cutaneous melanoma, achieved partial responses.

TCRdb keeps only in-frame clones here, not all; method: immunoSEQ multiplex PCR. The sample lists over 35,000 clones; 85% to 90% were seen once. The CDR3 sequence is 15 residues long. V was shortened by 5 bases and J by 2 bases, with 13 bases between the two germline ends. Germline V gives CDR1 LGHNT, CDR2 FRNRAP. Study conclusions and caveats: Blood T cells, both CD4+ and CD8+, expanded clonally by week 6 at 0.1 to 3.0 mg/kg.

Autoimmune disease history or systemic immunosuppression led to patients being barred. Comment on this clone: What it binds is unknown.

V and J are TRBV12-5 and TRBJ2-1; no clear D gene. The specimen comprised CD4+ or CD8+ T cells sorted from blood, sampled in a trial of the OX40 agonist ivuxolimab. The source of this sequence is an adult with an advanced solid tumor such as melanoma, head and neck, liver or kidney cancer. The CDR3 reads CASGPPRPAYNEQFF. CDR3 coding DNA: TGTGCTAGTGGTCCCCCCAGACCGGCCTACAATGAGCAGTTCTTC.